This is a list of T cell receptor beta chains from one sample in a study of ipilimumab plus nivolumab after autologous stem cell transplantation. Measured with immunoSEQ multiplex PCR; TCRdb has only the in-frame clones, and not every one. The table records about 40,000 clones, about 92% of them present only once. This material consisted of PBMCs, taken in a trial of ipilimumab plus nivolumab as post-transplant consolidation. These receptors all stem from a male donor with multiple myeloma. Each CDR3 is given with its conserved first and last residue. A D gene is named only where the DNA matches it firmly. Not all rows give a size; the values are once, few, many and, for expanded clones, a class.

j_call,v_call,cdr3_length,clone_size,d_call,cdr3_nt,cdr3_aa
TRBJ2-2,TRBV13,16,NA,NA,TGTGCCAGCAGCCCCACCACCGGGGGTGACACCGGGGAGCTGTTTTTT,CASSPTTGGDTGELFF
TRBJ1-1,TRBV28,16,once,NA,TGTGCCAGCAGTTCCTCCGGGACATCTATGAACACTGAAGCTTTCTTT,CASSSSGTSMNTEAFF
TRBJ1-2,TRBV4-1,14,NA,NA,TGCGCCAGCAGCCAAAGGTCCGCTAACTATGGCTACACCTTC,CASSQRSANYGYTF
TRBJ2-1,TRBV28,15,NA,TRBD2,TGTGCCAGCAGTCCCTGGGCGGGGGGGCTGAATGAGCAGTTCTTC,CASSPWAGGLNEQFF
TRBJ1-3,TRBV5-1,16,NA,NA,TGCGCCAGCAGCCGAGGACGGGATAGGTCTGGAAACACCATATATTTT,CASSRGRDRSGNTIYF
TRBJ1-2,TRBV7-9,15,NA,NA,TGTGCCAGCAGCTTAGGGAGGGGCAAATACTATGGCTACACCTTC,CASSLGRGKYYGYTF
TRBJ2-3,TRBV7-2,16,NA,TRBD1,TGTGCCAGCAGCTTACTTGGACAGGGGGCAACAGATACGCAGTATTTT,CASSLLGQGATDTQYF
TRBJ2-7,TRBV6-5,11,NA,NA,TGTGCCAGCCGGCTAGCGTACGAGCAGTACTTC,CASRLAYEQYF
TRBJ1-1,TRBV7-2,13,NA,NA,TGTGCCAGCAGCTTAGTGGGGAACACTGAAGCTTTCTTT,CASSLVGNTEAFF
TRBJ2-5,TRBV18,11,NA,NA,TGTGCCAGCTCACCCGGAGAGACCCAGTACTTC,CASSPGETQYF
TRBJ2-3,TRBV11-2,17,NA,NA,TGTGCCAGCAGCTCTCGAGGGGGGTGGGGCAGCACAGATACGCAGTATTTT,CASSSRGGWGSTDTQYF
TRBJ2-5,TRBV6-1,14,NA,NA,TGTGCCAGCAGTGACACCCGTTTCGTGGAGACCCAGTACTTC,CASSDTRFVETQYF
TRBJ1-1,TRBV19,16,NA,TRBD1,TGTGCCAGTAGCAACGCGCCCAGGGGGTTAGTTTCTGAAGCTTTCTTT,CASSNAPRGLVSEAFF
TRBJ2-5,TRBV11-2,14,NA,NA,TGTGCCAGCAGCTTAGGAGGCAGGCAAGAGACCCAGTACTTC,CASSLGGRQETQYF
TRBJ2-1,TRBV28,13,NA,NA,TGTGCCACCTCACTCGGACGGCGGAATGAGCAGTTCTTC,CATSLGRRNEQFF
TRBJ2-3,TRBV7-2,14,NA,NA,TGTGCCAGCAGTTTAGGACCCGAAGCCGGTACGCAGTATTTT,CASSLGPEAGTQYF
TRBJ2-5,TRBV19,14,NA,TRBD2,TGTGCCAGTAGTACCGCGGGAGCCGGGGAGACCCAGTACTTC,CASSTAGAGETQYF
TRBJ2-3,TRBV2,13,NA,NA,TGTGCCAGCAGTGACAGAACCCCAGATACGCAGTATTTT,CASSDRTPDTQYF
TRBJ2-1,TRBV4-3,16,once,NA,TGCGCCAGCAGCCAAGATTTCCTAGCCTCCTACAATGAGCAGTTCTTC,CASSQDFLASYNEQFF
TRBJ2-5,TRBV7-2,14,NA,TRBD2,TGTGCCAGCAGCCGGACTAGCGGGTTCGAGACCCAGTACTTC,CASSRTSGFETQYF
TRBJ1-6,TRBV28,15,NA,TRBD1,TGTGCCAGCAGCCCGGGACAGGGGGGAAATTCACCCCTCCACTTT,CASSPGQGGNSPLHF
TRBJ1-2,TRBV4-1,13,few,TRBD1,TGCGCCAGCAGTACACAGGGGGCTGCGGGCTACACCTTC,CASSTQGAAGYTF
TRBJ2-3,TRBV4-3,18,NA,TRBD2,TGCGCCAGCAGCCCAAGAGCAATAGCGGGAGGGTCCCCAGATACGCAGTATTTT,CASSPRAIAGGSPDTQYF
TRBJ2-3,TRBV5-1,13,NA,NA,TGCGCCAGCAGCTTGGGACCCACAGATACGCAGTATTTT,CASSLGPTDTQYF
TRBJ1-1,TRBV4-1,15,NA,NA,TGCGCCAGCAGCCAAGCCATGACAGGGAACACTGAAGCTTTCTTT,CASSQAMTGNTEAFF
TRBJ2-3,TRBV28,13,NA,NA,TGTGCCAGCAGCACGACTAGCACAGATACGCAGTATTTT,CASSTTSTDTQYF
TRBJ1-4,TRBV6-6,15,NA,NA,TGTGCCAGCAGTTACCTACCAGACTATGGTGAAAAACTGTTTTTT,CASSYLPDYGEKLFF
TRBJ2-7,TRBV7-2,15,once,TRBD2,TGTGCCAGCAGCTTAGGGACTAGCGGGAGATACGAGCAGTACTTC,CASSLGTSGRYEQYF
TRBJ2-7,TRBV6-5,15,NA,NA,TGTGCCAGCAGTTACAGCCCAGGGAGTAGTTACGAGCAGTACTTC,CASSYSPGSSYEQYF
TRBJ2-3,TRBV7-2,12,NA,NA,TGTGCCAGCAGCCTTTCGAGAGATACGCAGTATTTT,CASSLSRDTQYF